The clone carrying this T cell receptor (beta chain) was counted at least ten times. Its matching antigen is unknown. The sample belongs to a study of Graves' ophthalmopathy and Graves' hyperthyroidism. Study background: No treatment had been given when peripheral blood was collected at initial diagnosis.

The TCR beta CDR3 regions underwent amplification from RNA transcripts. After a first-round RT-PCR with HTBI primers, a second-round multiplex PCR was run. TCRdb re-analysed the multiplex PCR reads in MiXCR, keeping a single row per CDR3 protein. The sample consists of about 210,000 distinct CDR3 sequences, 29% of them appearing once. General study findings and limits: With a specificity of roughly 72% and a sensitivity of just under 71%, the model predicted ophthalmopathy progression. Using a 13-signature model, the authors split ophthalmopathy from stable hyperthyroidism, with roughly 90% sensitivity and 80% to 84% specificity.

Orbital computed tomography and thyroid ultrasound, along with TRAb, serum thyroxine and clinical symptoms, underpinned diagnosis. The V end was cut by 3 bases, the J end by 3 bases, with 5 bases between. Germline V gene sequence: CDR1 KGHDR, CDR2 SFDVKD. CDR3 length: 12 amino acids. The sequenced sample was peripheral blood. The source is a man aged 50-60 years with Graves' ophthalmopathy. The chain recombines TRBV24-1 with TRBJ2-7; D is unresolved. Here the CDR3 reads CATSDVGYEQYF. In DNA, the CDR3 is TGTGCCACCAGTGATGTTGGCTACGAGCAGTACTTC.